Below, 7 T cell receptor beta chains from the same sample are listed, as sequenced in a study of CD8+ T cells in alopecia areata. The treatment denotes: oral pan-JAK inhibitor, 5-10 mg twice daily. Following RNA extraction, reverse transcription yielded cDNA that acted as the sequencing template. Profiling relied on immunoSEQ multiplex PCR, and the TCRdb table lists in-frame clones only, not all of them. The sample yields a few hundred thousand clones, about 62% seen once. The specimen comprised CD4+ T cells sorted from blood, sampled at approximately week 52, from a patient treated with tofacitinib. Receptor source: a human donor with alopecia areata.

Only a few counts were recorded for this clone. The chain uses TRBV10-3 and TRBJ2-7; TRBD1 is a possible D gene (5 bases). Germline assignment: CDR1 ENHRY and CDR2 SYGVKD. Trimming shortened V by 6 bases and J by 3 bases, and 15 bases separated the two germline ends. The CDR3 sequence is 14 residues long. This CDR3 reads CAISERQSRYEQYF. The DNA for the CDR3 is TGTGCCATCAGCGAGCGACAGTCCCGCTACGAGCAGTACTTC.

The chain joins TRBV7-8 to TRBJ1-1; no firm D call. Per germline, CDR1 SGHVS and CDR2 FQNEAQ. This CDR3 is 12 amino acids long. Trimming took 3 bases from V and 8 from J, leaving 10 bases between them. In DNA form, the CDR3 reads TGTGCCAGCAGCTTTGTGGGCTCAGAAGCTTTCTTT. It yields the protein CASSFVGSEAFF.

The chain links TRBV7-2 to TRBJ2-3, with a weak D call TRBD1 (6 bases). Trimming took 6 bases from V and 2 from J, leaving 9 bases between them. The CDR3 spans 13 residues. Germline V gene lookup returns CDR1 SGHTA and CDR2 FQGNSA. The CDR3: CASRRTATDTQYF. DNA for the CDR3: TGTGCCAGCAGGCGGACAGCCACAGATACGCAGTATTTT.

For the CDR3, the DNA is TGCGCCAGCAGCCAACAATATCCGGGACTACCAGCAGATACGCAGTATTTT. This translates into CASSQQYPGLPADTQYF. This rearrangement joins TRBV4-1 to TRBJ2-3, with 7 bases aligning to TRBD2. Trimming cost V 2 bases and J 4 bases; bases outside gene matches: 12. Germline-derived CDR1 and CDR2 are MGHRA and YSYEKL. This CDR3 region has 17 residues.

This rearrangement joins TRBV9 to TRBJ2-5; 7 nucleotides line up with TRBD2. The CDR3 sequence is 17 residues long. CDR1 is SGDLS and CDR2 is YYNGEE in the germline V gene. J gave up 1 base and V 1 base, and 10 bases lay outside the gene matches. CDR3 DNA sequence: TGTGCCAGCAGCGTAACCCCTGGACTAGTCGGCCAAGAGACCCAGTACTTC. This sequence encodes CASSVTPGLVGQETQYF.

The chain combines TRBV30 with TRBJ2-1; 8 nucleotides match TRBD1. The germline V gene encodes CDR1 GTSNPN and CDR2 SVGIG (reference sequence). The CDR3 contains 16 residues. Trimming removed 0 bases from V and 3 bases from J; junction bases left unmatched: 7. CDR3 in amino acids: CAWSVGPGGDYNEQFF. CDR3 DNA sequence: TGTGCCTGGAGTGTAGGGCCAGGGGGCGACTACAATGAGCAGTTCTTC.

The rearrangement links TRBV6-5 to TRBJ2-7, with 7 nucleotides matching TRBD2. Germline V CDR1 and CDR2: MNHEY, SVGAGI. V was clipped by 2 bases and J by 1 base; unmatched bases: 8. The length of the CDR3 is 16 residues. The CDR3 is CASSYHRGDISYEQYF. The CDR3 DNA follows: TGTGCCAGCAGTTACCACCGGGGGGATATATCCTACGAGCAGTACTTC.